The clone carrying this T cell receptor beta chain showed up many times. Its antigen remains unidentified. The data are from a study of T-cell reconstitution after alpha-beta-depleted transplantation in children. General observations from the study: Several hundred graft clones that had expanded were reportedly the source of alpha-beta T cells about two months after transplant. For some patients, TCRbeta diversity was high at day 60 because of recipient T cells and thymic progenitors that survived. T-cell numbers and diversity, one year after transplant, stemmed largely from T cells that were newly produced.

Construction of the TCRbeta library involved unique molecular identifiers. TCRdb itself ran the PCR reads through MiXCR, one entry per CDR3 protein. There are about 580,000 distinct CDR3 sequences in the sample; more than 20% occur only once, and 14% lies in the top ten. Germline-derived CDR1 and CDR2 are DFQATT and SNEGSKA (reference sequence). This CDR3 region has 12 residues. V was shortened by 4 bases and J by 7 bases, with 13 bases between the two germline ends. This chain connects TRBV20-1 to TRBJ2-5; D gene ambiguous. The source was PBMCs, mostly from graft donor cells, collected 360 days after TCRalphabeta/CD19-depleted stem cell transplant. The source is a boy younger than two who had a stem cell transplant for acute myeloid leukemia, so the T cells may come from the graft donor. The DNA for the CDR3 is TGCAGTGCTATCAGCATACATGCGACCCAGTACTTC. It encodes CSAISIHATQYF.